A single sample is the source of the 30 T cell receptor beta chains below, sequenced in a study of blood T cell repertoires in COVID-19. Sequencing was performed with immunoSEQ multiplex PCR; in TCRdb, only in-frame clones are kept and a portion is missing. The data show about 310,000 clones, with about nine tenths seen just once and roughly 2.3% held by the top ten. What was sequenced was peripheral blood. These receptors were collected from a young man with active or convalescent COVID-19.

The chain recombines TRBV4-1 with TRBJ1-1; 8 bases agree with TRBD1. The CDR3 extends over 16 amino acids. The V and J ends lost 2 bases and 5 bases, in that order; junction bases with no gene match: 10. CDR1 and CDR2 (germline): MGHRA, YSYEKL. The CDR3 nucleotides read TGCGCCAGCAGCCAACCGATTCGAACAGGGGGTACTGAAGCTTTCTTT. Its translation is CASSQPIRTGGTEAFF.

V usage is TRBV18 and J usage is TRBJ2-1; 9 bases are a match to TRBD1. Germline-derived CDR1 and CDR2 are KGHSH and LQKENI. The CDR3 has 15 residues. J gave up 2 bases and V 3 bases, and 2 bases lay outside the gene matches. The CDR3 spells CASSPGQGTYNEQFF. The CDR3 coding sequence is TGTGCCAGCTCACCGGGACAGGGTACCTACAATGAGCAGTTCTTC. The whole variable domain, filled in from reference TRBV18 and TRBJ2-1, reads NAGVMQNPRHLVRRRGQEARLRCSPMKGHSHVYWYRQLPEEGLKFMVYLQKENIIDESGMPKERFSAEFPKEGPSILRIQQVVRGDSAAYFCASSPGQGTYNEQFFGPGTRLTVL.

The chain combines TRBV13 with TRBJ1-1; TRBD1 might be the D (5 bases). The CDR3 length is 15 residues. Between the trimmed V and J ends, which lost 4 bases and 7 bases, there was a span of 19 bases. Germline V lookup: CDR1 PRHDT, CDR2 FYEKMQ (reference sequence). The CDR3 reads CASSYTRGRVDEAFF. In DNA form, the CDR3 reads TGTGCCAGCAGCTACACACGCGGCAGGGTGGATGAAGCTTTCTTT.

The chain recombines TRBV4-3 with TRBJ1-2; TRBD1 matches at 10 bases. The CDR3 has 15 amino acids. The germline V gene encodes CDR1 LGHNA and CDR2 YSLEER. Trimming cost V 6 bases and J 2 bases; bases outside gene matches: 6. The CDR3 spells CASRPGTGDNYGYTF. The CDR3 region has the DNA TGCGCCAGCAGACCCGGGACAGGGGACAACTATGGCTACACCTTC.

Details on this clone: The same CDR3 is also encoded by other DNA sequences in this sample. In nucleotides, the CDR3 is TGTGCCAGCAGTTTTGGGGGCAACACTGAAGCTTTCTTT. Residues: CASSFGGNTEAFF. The V gene is TRBV12-3 or TRBV12-4, the J gene TRBJ1-1; TRBD1 might be the D (6 bases). The CDR3 totals 13 residues. With 3 bases removed from V and 2 bases from J, the gap between germline ends came to 7 bases.

This chain connects TRBV29-1 to TRBJ2-7; 9 nucleotides match TRBD2. Germline V CDR1 and CDR2: SQVTM, ANQGSEA. V gave up 6 bases and J gave up 2 bases; unmatched junction bases: 2. The CDR3 loop spans 12 amino acids. CDR3 loop: CSVTSGPYEQYF. DNA for the CDR3: TGCAGCGTCACTAGCGGGCCCTACGAGCAGTACTTC.

The chain combines TRBV7-6 with TRBJ2-2; weak D call: TRBD1 (6 bases). Germline lookup yields CDR1 SGHVS and CDR2 FNYEAQ. The ends were cut back, 3 bases at V and 3 bases at J, with 11 bases in the middle. The CDR3 totals 15 residues. This chain's CDR3 is CASSFAQGYTGELFF. Written as DNA, the CDR3 is TGTGCCAGCAGCTTCGCACAGGGCTACACCGGGGAGCTGTTTTTT.

V usage is TRBV4-1 and J usage is TRBJ1-6; D is unclear. The CDR3 consists of 15 residues. The ends were cut back, 4 bases at V and 10 bases at J, with 17 bases in the middle. CDR1 is MGHRA and CDR2 is YSYEKL in the germline V gene. The CDR3 region has the DNA TGCGCCAGCAGCCGGAACGAGGAGTTGATGTCACCCCTCCACTTT. Its translation is CASSRNEELMSPLHF.

This sequence joins TRBV29-1 and TRBJ2-7; the match to TRBD1 covers 7 bases. Germline CDR1 reads SQVTM; CDR2 reads ANQGSEA. J was trimmed by 5 bases and V by 7 bases; bases with no gene match: 5. This CDR3 is 11 amino acids long. Here the CDR3 reads CSGNRGDEQYF. In DNA form, the CDR3 reads TGCAGCGGGAACAGGGGAGACGAGCAGTACTTC.

The DNA for the CDR3 is TGTGCCAGCAGCGAGACAGGGGGCGGTCGGTATGGCTACACCTTC. Protein: CASSETGGGRYGYTF. The chain recombines TRBV11-2 with TRBJ1-2; TRBD1 aligns across 10 bases. Unmatched junction bases numbered 8, after V lost 5 bases and J lost 5 bases. The CDR3 has 15 amino acids. From germline, CDR1 is SGHAT and CDR2 FQNNGV. Looking up the rest from reference TRBV11-2 and TRBJ1-2 gives the full variable domain: EAGVAQSPRYKIIEKRQSVAFWCNPISGHATLYWYQQILGQGPKLLIQFQNNGVVDDSQLPKDRFSAERLKGVDSTLKIQPAKLEDSAVYLCASSETGGGRYGYTFGSGTRLTVV.

This chain's CDR3 is CASSLATGSYGYTF. The CDR3 region has the DNA TGTGCCAGCAGCTTAGCTACAGGGAGCTATGGCTACACCTTC. J is TRBJ1-2 and V is TRBV7-2, with D perhaps TRBD1 (6 bases). V was clipped by 0 bases and J by 4 bases, with 9 bases between them. CDR1 is SGHTA and CDR2 is FQGNSA in the germline V gene. The CDR3 covers 14 residues.

The chain joins TRBV9 to TRBJ2-3; 8 nucleotides agree with TRBD2. The germline V gene has CDR1 SGDLS and CDR2 YYNGEE. With 2 bases clipped from V and 0 bases from J, the junction kept 20 bases outside the gene matches. The CDR3 has 21 residues. The CDR3 nucleotides are TGTGCCAGCAGCGTCGCCCCCCCGGGACTAGACTTAATATCTAGCACAGATACGCAGTATTTT. Residues: CASSVAPPGLDLISSTDTQYF. The full variable domain, with the rest looked up from reference TRBV9 and TRBJ2-3, is DSGVTQTPKHLITATGQRVTLRCSPRSGDLSVYWYQQSLDQGLQFLIQYYNGEERAKGNILERFSAQQFPDLHSELNLSSLELGDSALYFCASSVAPPGLDLISSTDTQYFGPGTRLTVL.

The V call is TRBV7-9, the J call TRBJ1-6; TRBD1 aligns across 7 bases. This CDR3 has 15 amino acids. V trimming: 6 bases; J trimming: 8 bases; junction bases outside the gene matches: 10. The V gene's germline CDR1 is SEHNR and CDR2 FQNEAQ (reference sequence). Here the CDR3 DNA reads TGTGCCAGCAGAGACAGACAGGGATTGGATTCACCCCTCCACTTT. Translated: CASRDRQGLDSPLHF.

The sample holds many counts of this clone. The genes are TRBV7-2 and TRBJ2-1; 8 bases map to TRBD2. The CDR3 is made up of 14 amino acids. V gave up 5 bases and J gave up 9 bases; unmatched junction bases: 9. CDR1 and CDR2 (germline): SGHTA, FQGNSA. As DNA, the CDR3 is TGTGCCAGCAGCCTTACCCGCGGGACTAGTGAGCAGTTCTTC. Its protein product is CASSLTRGTSEQFF.

In this sample, this clone turned up a few times. The CDR3 DNA sequence: TGCGCCAGCAGCACGGCGACTAGCGGGATTACAGATACGCAGTATTTT. As protein: CASSTATSGITDTQYF. This rearrangement joins TRBV5-1 to TRBJ2-3; 11 positions agree with TRBD2. Looked up from germline, CDR1 is SGHRS and CDR2 is YFSETQ. The CDR3 length is 16 residues. V lost 4 bases, J lost 3 bases, and 7 bases stayed unmatched.

The chain joins TRBV29-1 to TRBJ2-3, with 7 bases fitting TRBD2. V shed 8 bases and J 2 bases; nucleotides not matched to a gene: 7. The CDR3 sequence is 13 residues long. The germline CDR1 and CDR2 sequences are SQVTM and ANQGSEA. DNA for the CDR3: TGCAGCCTCTCCGGGGGGTCCACAGATACGCAGTATTTT. Its translation: CSLSGGSTDTQYF.

J is TRBJ2-5 and V is TRBV6-5, with 7 bases that match TRBD1. CDR3 length: 14 amino acids. Germline V gene data show CDR1 as MNHEY and CDR2 as SVGAGI. V shed 4 bases and J 2 bases; nucleotides not matched to a gene: 4. Here the CDR3 DNA reads TGTGCCAGCAGTTCCCGGACAGGACAAGAGACCCAGTACTTC. Amino acid sequence: CASSSRTGQETQYF.

This clone has only one observation. J is TRBJ2-5 and V is TRBV9; TRBD2 aligns across 11 bases. There are 16 residues in the CDR3. The V gene end was trimmed by 3 bases and the J gene end by 5 bases; junction bases not matched to a gene: 9. Germline-derived CDR1 and CDR2 are SGDLS and YYNGEE. CDR3: CASSEGTSGRGETQYF. DNA of the CDR3: TGTGCCAGCAGCGAGGGGACTAGCGGACGCGGGGAGACCCAGTACTTC.

The chain links TRBV10-3 to TRBJ2-3; D ambiguous. The V and J ends lost 2 bases and 3 bases respectively, with 9 bases between them. This CDR3 is 14 amino acids long. Germline values: CDR1 ENHRY, CDR2 SYGVKD. The CDR3 protein is CAISEPQVTDTQYF. DNA for the CDR3: TGTGCCATCAGTGAGCCGCAGGTAACAGATACGCAGTATTTT.

The genes are TRBV23-1 and TRBJ1-4, with D unclear. TRBV23-1 is an ORF, and what it does is uncertain. V was trimmed by 3 bases and J by 3 bases, leaving 14 bases between them. CDR3 length: 16 residues. This CDR3 is CASSHQRPRPNEKLFF. CDR3 nucleotides: TGCGCCAGCAGTCACCAGCGACCGCGACCTAATGAAAAACTGTTTTTT.

The genes are TRBV6-5 and TRBJ2-6; no clear D. Trimming stripped 6 bases from V and 2 bases from J, with 8 bases between. The CDR3 is 14 amino acids. The germline gives CDR1 MNHEY, CDR2 SVGAGI. The CDR3 region is CASRPSAGANVLTF. The CDR3 DNA sequence: TGTGCCAGCAGGCCGTCGGCTGGGGCCAACGTCCTGACTTTC.

This clone appeared once. The chain couples TRBV6-5 to TRBJ2-7; TRBD2 matches 8 bases. CDR1 MNHEY and CDR2 SVGAGI come from the germline V gene. The CDR3 runs 15 residues. With V trimmed by 2 bases and J by 3 bases, 6 bases remained unmatched. CDR3 protein: CASSYEAGGSYEQYF. CDR3 nucleotide sequence: TGTGCCAGCAGTTACGAGGCGGGAGGAAGCTACGAGCAGTACTTC.

The rearrangement joins TRBV7-8 to TRBJ2-5; a weak D match, TRBD2 (5 bases). The CDR3 spans 15 residues. CDR1 SGHVS and CDR2 FQNEAQ come from the germline V gene. V was cut by 2 bases and J by 5 bases, with 15 bases left in between. The CDR3 sequence: CASSLFGVTVETQYF. The DNA for the CDR3 is TGTGCCAGCAGCTTATTCGGGGTTACGGTGGAGACCCAGTACTTC. The variable domain in full, completed from reference TRBV7-8 and TRBJ2-5, reads GAGVSQSPRYKVAKRGQDVALRCDPISGHVSLFWYQQALGQGPEFLTYFQNEAQLDKSGLPSDRFFAERPEGSVSTLKIQRTQQEDSAVYLCASSLFGVTVETQYFGPGTRLLVL.

This clone has just one count. The chain links TRBV5-1 to TRBJ1-5; TRBD1 might be the D (6 bases). Deletions cut 4 bases from V and 5 bases from J, with 10 bases between. From germline, CDR1 is SGHRS and CDR2 YFSETQ. The CDR3 loop spans 13 amino acids. For the CDR3, the DNA is TGCGCCAGCAGCCCCACAGGGTATCAGCCCCAGCATTTT. It is translated as CASSPTGYQPQHF.

The chain has TRBV19 and TRBJ1-5; TRBD1 might be the D (5 bases). This CDR3 has 14 residues. Germline CDR1 LNHDA, CDR2 SQIVND (reference sequence). The V end lost 6 bases, the J end lost 2 bases, and 11 bases lay between the germline ends. The CDR3 is CASSGGFRNQPQHF. Written as DNA, the CDR3 is TGTGCCAGTAGCGGGGGGTTTCGCAATCAGCCCCAGCATTTT.

V is TRBV6-5 and J is TRBJ1-3; D not resolved. The CDR3 sequence is 14 residues long. The germline gives CDR1 MNHEY, CDR2 SVGAGI. V lost 8 bases to trimming and J lost 0 bases, with 11 bases between them. CDR3 DNA: TGTGCCAGCCTAGTCGGGGACTCTGGAAACACCATATATTTT. Its translation: CASLVGDSGNTIYF.

This clone has a single count. The rearrangement uses TRBV12-3 or TRBV12-4 and TRBJ2-7, with D possibly being TRBD1 (5 bases). The CDR3 contains 13 residues. Trimming took 6 bases from V and 7 from J, leaving 16 bases between them. The CDR3 bases are TGTGCCAGCAGCTCAATGGGGCTTCCAGAGCAGTACTTC. Translated, it gives CASSSMGLPEQYF.

CDR3: CASSDSRNSGITYTDTQYF. The CDR3 nucleotides are TGTGCCAGCAGTGACAGTCGAAATTCCGGGATCACCTACACAGATACGCAGTATTTT. V gene TRBV2 combines with J gene TRBJ2-3, with D maybe TRBD2 (5 bases). V lost 3 bases, J lost 2 bases, and 24 bases lay in between. This CDR3 has 19 residues. Germline loops: CDR1 SNHLY, CDR2 FYNNEI.

In regard to this clone: The same CDR3 also results from other DNA sequences found in this sample. The chain is built from TRBV7-9 and TRBJ2-3; 8 bases agree with TRBD2. V gave up 3 bases and J gave up 6 bases; unmatched junction bases: 14. From germline, CDR1 is SEHNR and CDR2 FQNEAQ (reference sequence). The CDR3 loop spans 17 amino acids. In nucleotides, the CDR3 is TGTGCCAGCAGCTTGTTCGGCGGGGGGCCCTTCGGGGATACGCAGTATTTT. Residues: CASSLFGGGPFGDTQYF.

The chain recombines TRBV11-2 with TRBJ2-7; maybe TRBD1 (9 bases). There are 18 residues in the CDR3. The germline gives CDR1 SGHAT, CDR2 FQNNGV. V lost 4 bases and J lost 4, with 26 bases in between. CDR3 nucleotides: TGTGCCAGCAGCTCCGGGGGGGCTTTCGGACAGGGGAATTACGAGCAGTACTTC. Translation gives CASSSGGAFGQGNYEQYF.